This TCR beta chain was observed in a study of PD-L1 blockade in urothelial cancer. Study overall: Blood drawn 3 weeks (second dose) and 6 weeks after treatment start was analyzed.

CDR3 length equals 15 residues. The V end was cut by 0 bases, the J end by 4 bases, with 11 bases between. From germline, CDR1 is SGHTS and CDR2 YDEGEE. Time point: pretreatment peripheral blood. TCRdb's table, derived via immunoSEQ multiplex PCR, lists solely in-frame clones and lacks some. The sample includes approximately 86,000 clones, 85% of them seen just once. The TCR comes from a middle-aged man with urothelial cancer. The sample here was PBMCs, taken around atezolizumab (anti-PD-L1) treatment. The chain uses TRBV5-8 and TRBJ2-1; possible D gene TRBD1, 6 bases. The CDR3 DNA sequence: TGTGCCAGCAGCTTGGGGCAGGGGCGATACAATGAGCAGTTCTTC. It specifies CASSLGQGRYNEQFF.